What follows describes a single T cell receptor (beta chain). Its target is unknown. This entry is derived from a study of response to subunit inactivated influenza vaccine. General observations from the study: Authors proposed each seasonal influenza vaccination draws in few new T cells.

TCRdb itself ran the RT-PCR reads through MiXCR, one entry per CDR3 protein. The sample carries 800,000 to 1,000,000 distinct CDR3 sequences, less than 25% recorded once. This CDR3 is 18 amino acids long. After removal of 1 base from V and 4 bases from J, the junction contained 15 bases not matched to a gene. Germline V gives CDR1 SGHAT, CDR2 FQDESV (reference sequence). The clonotype comes from a middle-aged man who received an inactivated influenza vaccine. The chain uses TRBV11-1 and TRBJ2-7, with TRBD2 matching 8 bases. Sequenced here: PBMCs from blood, sampled more than 4 days after vaccination. CDR3 DNA sequence: TGTGCCAGCAGCTTAGTGAATGTCGTAGCGGGAAGCCTATACGAGCAGTACTTC. Protein sequence: CASSLVNVVAGSLYEQYF.